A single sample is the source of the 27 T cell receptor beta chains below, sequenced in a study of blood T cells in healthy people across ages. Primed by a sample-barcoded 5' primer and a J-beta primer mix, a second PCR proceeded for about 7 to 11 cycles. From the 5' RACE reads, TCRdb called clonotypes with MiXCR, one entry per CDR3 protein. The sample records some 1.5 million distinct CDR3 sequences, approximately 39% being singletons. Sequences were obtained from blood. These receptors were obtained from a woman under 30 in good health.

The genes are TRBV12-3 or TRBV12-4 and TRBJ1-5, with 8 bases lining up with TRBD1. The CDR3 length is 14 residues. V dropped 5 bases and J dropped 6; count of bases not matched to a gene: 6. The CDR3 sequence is CASSGQGAGQPQHF. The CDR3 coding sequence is TGTGCCAGCAGTGGGCAGGGGGCCGGTCAGCCCCAGCATTTT.

The CDR3 region has the DNA TGCGCCAGCAGCCAAGAGATCTTGGCGGGATCCTATGGCTACACCTTC. Translation: CASSQEILAGSYGYTF. V usage is TRBV4-1 and J usage is TRBJ1-2; D not resolved. V lost 0 bases to trimming and J lost 4 bases, with 15 bases between them. Germline-derived CDR1 and CDR2 are MGHRA and YSYEKL. CDR3 length: 16 amino acids.

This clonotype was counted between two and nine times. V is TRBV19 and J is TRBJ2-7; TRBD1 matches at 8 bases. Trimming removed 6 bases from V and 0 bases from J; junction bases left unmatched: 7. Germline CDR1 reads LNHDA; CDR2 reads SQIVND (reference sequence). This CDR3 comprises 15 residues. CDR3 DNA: TGTGCCAGTAGGAGACCGGGACAGGTCTCCTACGAGCAGTACTTC. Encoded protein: CASRRPGQVSYEQYF.

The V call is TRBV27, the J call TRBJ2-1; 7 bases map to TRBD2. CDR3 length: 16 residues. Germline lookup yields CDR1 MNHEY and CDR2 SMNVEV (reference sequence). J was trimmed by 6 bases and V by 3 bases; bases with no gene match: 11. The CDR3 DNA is TGTGCCAGCAGTTTCCCCAGCGGGAAGGTCGGCAATGAGCAGTTCTTC. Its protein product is CASSFPSGKVGNEQFF.

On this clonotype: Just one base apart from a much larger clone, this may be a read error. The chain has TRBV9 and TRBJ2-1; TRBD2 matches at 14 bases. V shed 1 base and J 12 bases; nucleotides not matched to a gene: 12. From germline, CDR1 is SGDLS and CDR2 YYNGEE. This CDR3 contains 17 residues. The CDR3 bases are TGTGCCAGCAGCGTAAGGTCGGGACTAGCGGGAGAGTATGGGCAGTTCTTC. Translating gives CASSVRSGLAGEYGQFF.

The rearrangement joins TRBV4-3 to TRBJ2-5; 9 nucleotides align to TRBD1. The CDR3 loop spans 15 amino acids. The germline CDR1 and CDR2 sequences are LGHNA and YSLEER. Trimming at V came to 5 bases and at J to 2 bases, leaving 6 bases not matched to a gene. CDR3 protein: CASSKSGTGQETQYF. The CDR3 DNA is TGCGCCAGCAGCAAATCCGGGACAGGGCAAGAGACCCAGTACTTC.

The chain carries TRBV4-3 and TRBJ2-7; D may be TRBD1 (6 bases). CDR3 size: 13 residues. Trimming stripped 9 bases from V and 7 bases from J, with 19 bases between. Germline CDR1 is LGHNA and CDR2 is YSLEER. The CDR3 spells CARSKQGVREQYF. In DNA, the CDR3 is TGCGCCAGGTCTAAACAGGGCGTCCGGGAGCAGTACTTC.

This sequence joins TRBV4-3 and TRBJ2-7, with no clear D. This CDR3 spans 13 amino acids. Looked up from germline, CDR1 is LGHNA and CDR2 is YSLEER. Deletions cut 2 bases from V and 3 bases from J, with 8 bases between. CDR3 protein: CASSQWTNYEQYF. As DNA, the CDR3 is TGCGCCAGCAGCCAATGGACCAACTACGAGCAGTACTTC.

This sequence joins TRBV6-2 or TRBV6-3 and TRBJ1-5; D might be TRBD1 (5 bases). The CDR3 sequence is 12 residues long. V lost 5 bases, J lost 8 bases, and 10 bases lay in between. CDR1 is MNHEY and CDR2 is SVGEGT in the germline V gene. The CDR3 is CASSLRGKPQHF. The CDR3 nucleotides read TGTGCCAGCAGTCTTAGGGGAAAGCCCCAGCATTTT.

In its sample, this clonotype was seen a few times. The CDR3 DNA reads as TGTGCCAGCAGCTTAGGAGTTGGAGCAGGGGGCTCCGAGCAGTACTTC. The encoded protein is CASSLGVGAGGSEQYF. This sequence joins TRBV7-2 and TRBJ2-4, with 8 bases fitting TRBD1. Judging by the DNA end, TRBJ2-7 fits better; the J call may be wrong. Germline CDR1 is SGHTA and CDR2 is FQGNSA. The CDR3 is 16 amino acids.

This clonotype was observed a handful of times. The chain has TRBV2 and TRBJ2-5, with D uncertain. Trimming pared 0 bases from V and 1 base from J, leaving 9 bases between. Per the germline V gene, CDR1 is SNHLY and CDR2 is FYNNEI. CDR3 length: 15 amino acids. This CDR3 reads CASSEAAELQETQYF. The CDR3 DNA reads TGTGCCAGCAGTGAAGCGGCAGAGCTCCAAGAGACCCAGTACTTC.

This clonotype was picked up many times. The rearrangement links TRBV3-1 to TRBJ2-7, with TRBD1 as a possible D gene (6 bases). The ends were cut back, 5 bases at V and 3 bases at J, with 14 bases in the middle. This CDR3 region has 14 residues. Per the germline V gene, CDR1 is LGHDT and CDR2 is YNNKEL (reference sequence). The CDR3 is CASSLGDTRYEQYF. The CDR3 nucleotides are TGTGCCAGCAGCTTGGGGGACACCCGCTACGAGCAGTACTTC.

The CDR3 nucleotides are TGTGCCAGCAGCCCTGGGAGGGTATCTAATTCACCCCTCCACTTT. The encoded protein is CASSPGRVSNSPLHF. The chain couples TRBV7-8 to TRBJ1-6, with D hard to call. The V and J ends lost 5 bases and 6 bases respectively, with 14 bases between them. Germline lookup yields CDR1 SGHVS and CDR2 FQNEAQ. The CDR3 is 15 residues long.

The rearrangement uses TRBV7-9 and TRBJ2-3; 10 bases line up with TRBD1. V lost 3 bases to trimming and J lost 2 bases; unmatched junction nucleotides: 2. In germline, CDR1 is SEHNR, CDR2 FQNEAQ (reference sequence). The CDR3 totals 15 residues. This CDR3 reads CASSFRQGATDTQYF. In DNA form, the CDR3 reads TGTGCCAGCAGCTTTCGACAGGGGGCCACAGATACGCAGTATTTT.

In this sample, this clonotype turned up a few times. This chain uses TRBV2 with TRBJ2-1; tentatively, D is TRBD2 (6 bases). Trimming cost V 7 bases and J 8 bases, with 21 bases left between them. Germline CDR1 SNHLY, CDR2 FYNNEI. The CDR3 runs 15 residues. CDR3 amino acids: CASMTPAGSRDEQFF. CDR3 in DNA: TGTGCCAGCATGACGCCGGCGGGATCACGAGATGAGCAGTTCTTC.

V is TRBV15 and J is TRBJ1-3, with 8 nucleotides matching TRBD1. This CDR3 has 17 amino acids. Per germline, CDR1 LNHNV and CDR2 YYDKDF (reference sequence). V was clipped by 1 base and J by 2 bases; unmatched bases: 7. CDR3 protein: CATSRVGAGGTGNTIYF. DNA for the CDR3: TGTGCCACCAGCAGAGTTGGTGCAGGGGGCACTGGAAACACCATATATTTT.

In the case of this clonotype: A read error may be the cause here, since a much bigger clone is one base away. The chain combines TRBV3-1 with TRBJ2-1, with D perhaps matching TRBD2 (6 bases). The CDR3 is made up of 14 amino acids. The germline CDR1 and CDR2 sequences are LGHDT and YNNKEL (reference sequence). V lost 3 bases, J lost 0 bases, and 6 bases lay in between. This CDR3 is CASSHGSSYNEQFF. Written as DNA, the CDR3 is TGTGCCAGCAGCCACGGGAGCTCCTACAATGAGCAGTTCTTC.

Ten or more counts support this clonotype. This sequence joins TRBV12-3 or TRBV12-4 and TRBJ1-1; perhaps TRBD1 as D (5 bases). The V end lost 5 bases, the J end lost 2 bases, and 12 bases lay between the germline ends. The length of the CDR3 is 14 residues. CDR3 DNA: TGTGCCAGCAGTCGCGGGACTCACAACACTGAAGCTTTCTTT. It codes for CASSRGTHNTEAFF.

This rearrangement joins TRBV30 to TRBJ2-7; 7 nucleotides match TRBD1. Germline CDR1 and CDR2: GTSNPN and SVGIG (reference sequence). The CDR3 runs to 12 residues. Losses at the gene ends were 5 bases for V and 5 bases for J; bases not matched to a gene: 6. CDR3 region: CAWAHRGHEQYF. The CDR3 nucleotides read TGTGCCTGGGCCCACAGGGGCCACGAGCAGTACTTC.

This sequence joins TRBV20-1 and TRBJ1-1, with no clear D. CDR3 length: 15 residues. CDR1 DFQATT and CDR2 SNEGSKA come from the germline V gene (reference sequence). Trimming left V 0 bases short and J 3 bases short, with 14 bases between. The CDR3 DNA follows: TGCAGTGCTAGAGATTGGTGGCAGGAGGACACTGAAGCTTTCTTT. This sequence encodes CSARDWWQEDTEAFF.

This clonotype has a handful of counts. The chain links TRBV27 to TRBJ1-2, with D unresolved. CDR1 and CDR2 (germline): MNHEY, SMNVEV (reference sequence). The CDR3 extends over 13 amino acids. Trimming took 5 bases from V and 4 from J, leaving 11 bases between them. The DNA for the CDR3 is TGTGCCAGCAGTCCCCAAAGCTCCTATGGCTACACCTTC. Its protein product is CASSPQSSYGYTF.

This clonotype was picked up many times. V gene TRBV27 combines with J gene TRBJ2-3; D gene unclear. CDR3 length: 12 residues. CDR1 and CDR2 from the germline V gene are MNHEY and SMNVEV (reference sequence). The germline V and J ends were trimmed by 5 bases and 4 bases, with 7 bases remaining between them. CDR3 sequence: CASSPLSDTQYF. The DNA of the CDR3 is TGTGCCAGCAGTCCATTGTCAGATACGCAGTATTTT.

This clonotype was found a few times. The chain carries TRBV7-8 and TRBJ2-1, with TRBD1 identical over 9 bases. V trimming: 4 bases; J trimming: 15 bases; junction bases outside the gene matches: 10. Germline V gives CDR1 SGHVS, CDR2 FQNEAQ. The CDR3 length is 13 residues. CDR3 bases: TGTGCCAGCAGCTCCCCCGAGACAGGGGGAGGGTTCTTC. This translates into CASSSPETGGGFF. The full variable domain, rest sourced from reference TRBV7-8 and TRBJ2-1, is GAGVSQSPRYKVAKRGQDVALRCDPISGHVSLFWYQQALGQGPEFLTYFQNEAQLDKSGLPSDRFFAERPEGSVSTLKIQRTQQEDSAVYLCASSSPETGGGFFGPGTRLTVL.

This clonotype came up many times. DNA of the CDR3: TGTGCCAGCAGTGAACGGGGAGCCCGAGAGACCCAGTACTTC. Translation gives CASSERGARETQYF. V gene TRBV25-1 combines with J gene TRBJ2-5; tentatively, D is TRBD2 (5 bases). The CDR3 totals 14 residues. Looked up from germline, CDR1 is MGHDK and CDR2 is SYGVNS. V was trimmed by 2 bases and J by 4 bases, leaving 11 bases between them. Full variable domain (rest looked up from reference TRBV25-1 and TRBJ2-5): EADIYQTPRYLVIGTGKKITLECSQTMGHDKMYWYQQDPGMELHLIHYSYGVNSTEKGDLSSESTVSRIRTEHFPLTLESARPSHTSQYLCASSERGARETQYFGPGTRLLVL.

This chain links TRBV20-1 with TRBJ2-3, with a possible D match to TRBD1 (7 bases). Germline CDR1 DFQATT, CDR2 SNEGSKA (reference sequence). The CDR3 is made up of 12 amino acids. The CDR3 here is CSPQGGKDTQYF. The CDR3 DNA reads TGCAGCCCGCAGGGGGGAAAAGATACGCAGTATTTT.

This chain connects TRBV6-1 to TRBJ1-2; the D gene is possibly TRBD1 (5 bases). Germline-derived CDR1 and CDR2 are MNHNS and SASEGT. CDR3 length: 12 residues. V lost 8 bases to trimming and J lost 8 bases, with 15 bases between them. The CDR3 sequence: CASVDSGRGYTF. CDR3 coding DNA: TGTGCCAGCGTTGACTCAGGGCGGGGCTACACCTTC.

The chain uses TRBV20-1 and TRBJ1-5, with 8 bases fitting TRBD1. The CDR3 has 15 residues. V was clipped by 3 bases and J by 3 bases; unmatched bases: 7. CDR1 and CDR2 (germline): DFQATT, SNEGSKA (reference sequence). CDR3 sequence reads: CSARAADRDNQPQHF. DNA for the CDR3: TGCAGTGCTAGGGCGGCGGACAGGGACAATCAGCCCCAGCATTTT.